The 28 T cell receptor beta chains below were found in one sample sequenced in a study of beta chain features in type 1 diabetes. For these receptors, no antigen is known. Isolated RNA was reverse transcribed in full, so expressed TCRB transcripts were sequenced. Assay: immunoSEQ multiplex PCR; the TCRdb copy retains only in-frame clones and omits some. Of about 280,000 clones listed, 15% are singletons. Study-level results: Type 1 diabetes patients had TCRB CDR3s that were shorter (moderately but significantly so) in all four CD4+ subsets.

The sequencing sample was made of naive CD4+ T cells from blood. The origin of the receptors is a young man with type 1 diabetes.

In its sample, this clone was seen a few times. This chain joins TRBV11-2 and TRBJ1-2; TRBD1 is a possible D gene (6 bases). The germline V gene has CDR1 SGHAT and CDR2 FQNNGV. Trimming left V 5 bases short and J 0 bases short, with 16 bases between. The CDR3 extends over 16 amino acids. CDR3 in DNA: TGTGCCAGCAGCCCCTCCGGGGGGGGCCCTAACTATGGCTACACCTTC. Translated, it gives CASSPSGGGPNYGYTF.

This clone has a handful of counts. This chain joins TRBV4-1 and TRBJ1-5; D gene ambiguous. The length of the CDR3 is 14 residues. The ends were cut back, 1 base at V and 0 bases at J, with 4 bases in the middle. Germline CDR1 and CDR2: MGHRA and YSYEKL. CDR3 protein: CASSQVLSNQPQHF. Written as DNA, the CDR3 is TGCGCCAGCAGCCAAGTACTTAGCAATCAGCCCCAGCATTTT.

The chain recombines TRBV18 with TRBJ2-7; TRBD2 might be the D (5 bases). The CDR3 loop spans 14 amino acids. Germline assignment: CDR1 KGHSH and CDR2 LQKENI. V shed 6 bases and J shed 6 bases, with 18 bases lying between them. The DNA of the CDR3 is TGTGCCAGCTCCCTAGCACGGGGTTTTTCCGAGCAGTACTTC. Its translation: CASSLARGFSEQYF.

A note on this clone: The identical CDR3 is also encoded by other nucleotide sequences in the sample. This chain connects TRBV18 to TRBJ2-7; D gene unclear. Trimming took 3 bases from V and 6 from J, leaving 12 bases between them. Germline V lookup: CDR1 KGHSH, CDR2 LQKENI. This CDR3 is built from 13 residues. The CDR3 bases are TGTGCCAGCTCACCTTCCGGGTTGGCCGAGCAGTACTTC. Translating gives CASSPSGLAEQYF.

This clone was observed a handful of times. In DNA form, the CDR3 reads TGCGCCAGCTCCCCACAGGGGCGTGAGGCCCAGTACTTC. It yields the protein CASSPQGREAQYF. This chain joins TRBV5-1 and TRBJ2-5, with 7 bases matching TRBD1. With V trimmed by 7 bases and J by 9 bases, 12 bases remained unmatched. CDR3 length: 13 amino acids. Germline CDR1 and CDR2: SGHRS and YFSETQ.

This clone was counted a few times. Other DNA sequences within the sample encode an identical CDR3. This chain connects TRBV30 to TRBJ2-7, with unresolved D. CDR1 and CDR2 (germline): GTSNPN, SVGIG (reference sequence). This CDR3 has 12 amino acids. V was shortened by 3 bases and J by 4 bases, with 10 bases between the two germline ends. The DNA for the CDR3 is TGTGCCTGGAGCCTGACGGGTTACGAGCAGTACTTC. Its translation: CAWSLTGYEQYF.

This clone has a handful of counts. CDR3 loop: CASSLGLANEQFF. The CDR3 nucleotides are TGTGCCAGCAGCTTGGGACTAGCGAATGAGCAGTTCTTC. The chain has TRBV11-2 and TRBJ2-1, with 10 nucleotides matching TRBD2. Per germline, CDR1 SGHAT and CDR2 FQNNGV. This CDR3 comprises 13 residues. After removal of 3 bases from V and 7 bases from J, the junction contained 0 bases not matched to a gene. The whole variable domain, remainder taken from reference TRBV11-2 and TRBJ2-1, is EAGVAQSPRYKIIEKRQSVAFWCNPISGHATLYWYQQILGQGPKLLIQFQNNGVVDDSQLPKDRFSAERLKGVDSTLKIQPAKLEDSAVYLCASSLGLANEQFFGPGTRLTVL.

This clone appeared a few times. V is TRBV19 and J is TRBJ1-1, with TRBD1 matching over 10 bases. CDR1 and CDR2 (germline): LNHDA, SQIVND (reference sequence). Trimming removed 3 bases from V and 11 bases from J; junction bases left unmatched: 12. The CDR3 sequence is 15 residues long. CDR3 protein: CASSIRDRGWREAFF. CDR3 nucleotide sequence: TGTGCCAGTAGTATCCGGGACAGGGGATGGAGGGAGGCTTTCTTT.

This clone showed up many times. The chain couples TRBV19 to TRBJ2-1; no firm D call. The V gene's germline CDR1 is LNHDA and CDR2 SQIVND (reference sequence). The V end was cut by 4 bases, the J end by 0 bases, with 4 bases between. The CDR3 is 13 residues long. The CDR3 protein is CASSSGSYNEQFF. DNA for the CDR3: TGTGCCAGTAGTAGCGGCTCCTACAATGAGCAGTTCTTC.

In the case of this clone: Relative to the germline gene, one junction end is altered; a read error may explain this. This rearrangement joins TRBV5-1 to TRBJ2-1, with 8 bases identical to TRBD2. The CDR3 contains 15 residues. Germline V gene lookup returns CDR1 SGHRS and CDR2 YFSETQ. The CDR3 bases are TGCGCCAGCAGCTCTCCTTCCTCCCCGGGAGGGCCGGGGCTCTTC. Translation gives CASSSPSSPGGPGLF.

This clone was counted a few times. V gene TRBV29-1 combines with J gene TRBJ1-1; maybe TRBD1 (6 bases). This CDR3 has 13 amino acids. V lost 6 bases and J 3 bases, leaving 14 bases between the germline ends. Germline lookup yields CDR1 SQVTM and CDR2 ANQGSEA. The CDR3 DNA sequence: TGCAGCGTATCAGACAGGTCCGACACTGAAGCTTTCTTT. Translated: CSVSDRSDTEAFF.

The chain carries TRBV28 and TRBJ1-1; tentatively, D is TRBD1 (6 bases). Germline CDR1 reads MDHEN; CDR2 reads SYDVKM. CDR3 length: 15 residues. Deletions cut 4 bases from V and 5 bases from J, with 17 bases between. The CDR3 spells CASSSLQGIRTEAFF. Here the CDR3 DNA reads TGTGCCAGCAGTTCACTTCAGGGGATCAGGACTGAAGCTTTCTTT.

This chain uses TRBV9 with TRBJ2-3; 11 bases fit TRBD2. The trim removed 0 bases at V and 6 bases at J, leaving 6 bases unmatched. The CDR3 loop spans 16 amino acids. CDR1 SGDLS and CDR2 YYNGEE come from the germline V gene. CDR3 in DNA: TGTGCCAGCAGCGTAGGGGTAGCGGGGGGGCCGGATACGCAGTATTTT. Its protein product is CASSVGVAGGPDTQYF. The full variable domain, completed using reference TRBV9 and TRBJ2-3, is DSGVTQTPKHLITATGQRVTLRCSPRSGDLSVYWYQQSLDQGLQFLIQYYNGEERAKGNILERFSAQQFPDLHSELNLSSLELGDSALYFCASSVGVAGGPDTQYFGPGTRLTVL.

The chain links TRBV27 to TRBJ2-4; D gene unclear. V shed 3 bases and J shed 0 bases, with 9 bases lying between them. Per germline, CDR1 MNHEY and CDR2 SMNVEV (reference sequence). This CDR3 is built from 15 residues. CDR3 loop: CASSFFPLAKNIQYF. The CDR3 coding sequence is TGTGCCAGCAGTTTTTTCCCTCTAGCCAAAAACATTCAGTACTTC.

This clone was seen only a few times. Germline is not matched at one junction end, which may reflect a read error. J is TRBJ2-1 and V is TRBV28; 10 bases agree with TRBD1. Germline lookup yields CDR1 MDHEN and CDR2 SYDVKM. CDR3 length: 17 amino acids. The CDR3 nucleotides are TGTGCCAGCAGTCCGGGGAGTACGGGACAGGGGACCCCATATGTAGTCTTC. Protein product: CASSPGSTGQGTPYVVF.

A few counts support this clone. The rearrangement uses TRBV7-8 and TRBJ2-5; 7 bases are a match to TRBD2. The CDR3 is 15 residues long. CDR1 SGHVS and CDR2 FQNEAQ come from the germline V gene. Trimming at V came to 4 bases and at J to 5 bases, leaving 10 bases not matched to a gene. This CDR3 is CASSSRRLARETQYF. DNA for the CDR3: TGTGCCAGCAGCTCCCGAAGACTAGCCCGCGAGACCCAGTACTTC.

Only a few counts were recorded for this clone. In DNA form, the CDR3 reads TGTGCCAGCAGTTTACGTCCGCCGACAGGGGGCGCCGAGGCCAACGTCCTGACTTTC. Translation: CASSLRPPTGGAEANVLTF. The chain carries TRBV27 and TRBJ2-6; 10 bases align to TRBD1. Germline lookup yields CDR1 MNHEY and CDR2 SMNVEV (reference sequence). This CDR3 spans 19 amino acids. With V trimmed by 2 bases and J by 6 bases, 13 bases remained unmatched.

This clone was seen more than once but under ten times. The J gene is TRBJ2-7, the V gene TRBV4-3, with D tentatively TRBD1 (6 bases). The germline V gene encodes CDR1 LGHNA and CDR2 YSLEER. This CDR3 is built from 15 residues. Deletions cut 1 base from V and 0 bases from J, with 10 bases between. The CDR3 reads CASSQGTGNSYEQYF. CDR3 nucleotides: TGCGCCAGCAGCCAAGGCACAGGGAACTCCTACGAGCAGTACTTC.

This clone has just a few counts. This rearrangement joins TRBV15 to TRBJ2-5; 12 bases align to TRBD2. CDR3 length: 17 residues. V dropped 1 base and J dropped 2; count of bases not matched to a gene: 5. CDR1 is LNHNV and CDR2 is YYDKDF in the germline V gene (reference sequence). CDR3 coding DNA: TGTGCCACCAGCAGAGCGTGGCTAGCGGGGGGGCAAGAGACCCAGTACTTC. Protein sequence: CATSRAWLAGGQETQYF.

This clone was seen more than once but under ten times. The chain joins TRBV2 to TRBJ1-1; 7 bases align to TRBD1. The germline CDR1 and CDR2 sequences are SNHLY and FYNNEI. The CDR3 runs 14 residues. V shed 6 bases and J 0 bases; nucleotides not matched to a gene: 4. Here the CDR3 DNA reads TGTGCCAGCAGGGACAGGACTATGAACACTGAAGCTTTCTTT. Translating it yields CASRDRTMNTEAFF.

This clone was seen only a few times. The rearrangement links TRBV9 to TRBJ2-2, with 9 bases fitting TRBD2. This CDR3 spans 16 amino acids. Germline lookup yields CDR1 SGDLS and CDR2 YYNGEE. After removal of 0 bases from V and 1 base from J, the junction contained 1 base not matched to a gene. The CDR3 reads CASSVGLAENTGELFF. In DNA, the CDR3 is TGTGCCAGCAGCGTAGGACTAGCGGAGAACACCGGGGAGCTGTTTTTT.

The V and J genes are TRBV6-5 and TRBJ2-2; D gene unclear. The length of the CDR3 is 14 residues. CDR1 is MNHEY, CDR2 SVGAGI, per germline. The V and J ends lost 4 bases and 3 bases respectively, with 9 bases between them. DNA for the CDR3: TGTGCCAGCAGTTCCGTCGTCCACACCGGGGAGCTGTTTTTT. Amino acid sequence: CASSSVVHTGELFF.

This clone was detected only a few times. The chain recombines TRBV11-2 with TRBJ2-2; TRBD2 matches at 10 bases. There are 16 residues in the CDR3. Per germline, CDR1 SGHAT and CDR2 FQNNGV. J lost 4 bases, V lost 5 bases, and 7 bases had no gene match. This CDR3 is CASSSSSGSRTGELFF. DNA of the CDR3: TGTGCCAGCAGCAGTTCTAGCGGGAGTCGCACCGGGGAGCTGTTTTTT.

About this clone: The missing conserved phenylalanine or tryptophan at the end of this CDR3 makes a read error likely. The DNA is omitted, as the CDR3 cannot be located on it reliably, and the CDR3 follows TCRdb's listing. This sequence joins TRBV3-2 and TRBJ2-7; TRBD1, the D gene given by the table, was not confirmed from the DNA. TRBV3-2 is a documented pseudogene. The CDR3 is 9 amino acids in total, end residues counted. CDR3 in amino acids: CASSRTGQS.

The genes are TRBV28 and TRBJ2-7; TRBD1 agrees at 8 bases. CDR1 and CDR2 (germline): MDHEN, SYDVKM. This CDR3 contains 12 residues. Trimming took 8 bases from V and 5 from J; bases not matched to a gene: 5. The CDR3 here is CASETGVNEQYF. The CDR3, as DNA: TGTGCCAGCGAGACAGGGGTTAACGAGCAGTACTTC.

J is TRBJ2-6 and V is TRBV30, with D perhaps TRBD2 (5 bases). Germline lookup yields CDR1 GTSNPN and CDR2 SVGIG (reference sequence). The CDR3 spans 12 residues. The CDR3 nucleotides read TGTGCGAGGGCCTCTGGGGCCAACGTCCTGACTTTC. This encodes CARASGANVLTF.

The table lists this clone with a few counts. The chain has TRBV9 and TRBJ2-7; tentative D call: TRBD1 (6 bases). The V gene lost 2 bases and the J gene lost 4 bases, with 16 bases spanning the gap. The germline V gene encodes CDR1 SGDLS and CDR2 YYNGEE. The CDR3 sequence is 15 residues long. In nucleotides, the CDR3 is TGTGCCAGCAGCGTGCCGGCCAGGGGTCAGTACGAGCAGTACTTC. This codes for CASSVPARGQYEQYF.

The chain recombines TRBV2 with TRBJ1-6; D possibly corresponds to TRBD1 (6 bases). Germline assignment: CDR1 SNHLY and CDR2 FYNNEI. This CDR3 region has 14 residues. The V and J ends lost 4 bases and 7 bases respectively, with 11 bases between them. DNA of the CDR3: TGTGCCAGCAGTGTGCAGGGGTTCAATTCACCCCTCCACTTT. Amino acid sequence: CASSVQGFNSPLHF.